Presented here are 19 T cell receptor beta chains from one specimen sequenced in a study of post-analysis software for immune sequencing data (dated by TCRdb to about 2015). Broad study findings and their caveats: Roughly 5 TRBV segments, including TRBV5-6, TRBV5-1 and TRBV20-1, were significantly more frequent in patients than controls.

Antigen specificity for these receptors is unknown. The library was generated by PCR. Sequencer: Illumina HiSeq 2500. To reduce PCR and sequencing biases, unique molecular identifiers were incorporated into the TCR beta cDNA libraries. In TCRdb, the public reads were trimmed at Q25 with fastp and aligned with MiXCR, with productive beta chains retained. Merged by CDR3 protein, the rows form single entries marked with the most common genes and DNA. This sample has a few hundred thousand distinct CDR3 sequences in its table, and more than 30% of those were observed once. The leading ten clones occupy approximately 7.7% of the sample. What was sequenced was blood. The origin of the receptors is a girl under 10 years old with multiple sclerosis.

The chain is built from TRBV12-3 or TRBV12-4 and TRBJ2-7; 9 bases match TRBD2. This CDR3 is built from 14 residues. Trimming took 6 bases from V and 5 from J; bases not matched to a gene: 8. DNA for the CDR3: TGTGCCAGCAGCGCCGGGACTAGCTACGACGAGCAGTACTTC. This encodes CASSAGTSYDEQYF.

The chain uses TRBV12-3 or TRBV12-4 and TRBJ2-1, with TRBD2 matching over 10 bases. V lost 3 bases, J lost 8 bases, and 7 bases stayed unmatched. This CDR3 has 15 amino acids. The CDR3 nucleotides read TGTGCCAGCAGTTTTTCTAGCGGGGGATTTCATGAGCAGTTCTTC. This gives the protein CASSFSSGGFHEQFF.

CDR3 in amino acids: CASSLEQEAYGYTF. CDR3 bases: TGTGCCAGCAGCTTAGAGCAGGAGGCTTATGGCTACACCTTC. This chain links TRBV7-2 with TRBJ1-2, with D uncertain. The germline V gene has CDR1 SGHTA and CDR2 FQGNSA. The CDR3 has 14 amino acids. With 1 base removed from V and 5 bases from J, the gap between germline ends came to 11 bases.

CDR3 region: CASSPPDIYGQYF. The CDR3 bases are TGTGCCAGCAGTCCCCCGGACATTTACGGGCAGTACTTC. The chain carries TRBV28 and TRBJ2-5, with TRBD1 as a possible D gene (5 bases). The CDR3 runs 13 residues. V lost 5 bases to trimming and J lost 11 bases, with 18 bases between them. Germline CDR1 reads MDHEN; CDR2 reads SYDVKM.

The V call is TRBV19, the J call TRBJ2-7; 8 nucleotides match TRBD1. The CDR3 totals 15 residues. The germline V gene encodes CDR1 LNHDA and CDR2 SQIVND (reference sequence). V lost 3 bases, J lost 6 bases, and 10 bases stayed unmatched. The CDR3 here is CASSIDRGSSGEQYF. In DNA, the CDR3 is TGTGCCAGTAGTATTGACAGGGGCTCTTCGGGCGAGCAGTACTTC. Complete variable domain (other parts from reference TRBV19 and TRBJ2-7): DGGITQSPKYLFRKEGQNVTLSCEQNLNHDAMYWYRQDPGQGLRLIYYSQIVNDFQKGDIAEGYSVSREKKESFPLTVTSAQKNPTAFYLCASSIDRGSSGEQYFGPGTRLTVT.

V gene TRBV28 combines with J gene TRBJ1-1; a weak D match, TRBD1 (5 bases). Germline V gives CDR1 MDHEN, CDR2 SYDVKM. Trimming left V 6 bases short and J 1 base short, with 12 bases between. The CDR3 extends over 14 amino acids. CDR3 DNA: TGTGCCAGCAGGCCGGCAGGGACGAACACTGAAGCTTTCTTT. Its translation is CASRPAGTNTEAFF.

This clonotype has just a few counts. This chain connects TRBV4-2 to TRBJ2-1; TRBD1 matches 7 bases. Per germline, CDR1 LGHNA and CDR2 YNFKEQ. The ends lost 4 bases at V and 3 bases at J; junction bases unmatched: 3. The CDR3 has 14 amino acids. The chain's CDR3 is CASSLGQDYNEQFF. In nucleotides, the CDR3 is TGTGCCAGCAGCCTCGGACAGGACTACAATGAGCAGTTCTTC.

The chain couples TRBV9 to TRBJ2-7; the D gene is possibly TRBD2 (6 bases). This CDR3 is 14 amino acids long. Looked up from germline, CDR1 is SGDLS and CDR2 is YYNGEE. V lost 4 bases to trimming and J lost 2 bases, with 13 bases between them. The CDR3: CASSPGLPAYEQYF. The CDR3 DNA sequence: TGTGCCAGCAGCCCGGGACTCCCTGCCTACGAGCAGTACTTC.

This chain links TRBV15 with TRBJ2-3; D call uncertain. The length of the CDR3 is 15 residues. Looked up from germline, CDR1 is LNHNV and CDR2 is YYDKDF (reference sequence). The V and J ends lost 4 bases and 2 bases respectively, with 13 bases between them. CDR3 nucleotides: TGTGCCACCAGCACCCCGTTAATGGTCACAGATACGCAGTATTTT. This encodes CATSTPLMVTDTQYF.

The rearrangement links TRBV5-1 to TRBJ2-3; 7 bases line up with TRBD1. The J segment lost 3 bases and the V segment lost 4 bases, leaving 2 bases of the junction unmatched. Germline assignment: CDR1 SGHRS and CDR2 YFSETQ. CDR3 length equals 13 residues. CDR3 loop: CASSPGQTDTQYF. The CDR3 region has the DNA TGCGCCAGCAGCCCGGGACAGACAGATACGCAGTATTTT. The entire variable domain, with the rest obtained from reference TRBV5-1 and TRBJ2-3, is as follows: KAGVTQTPRYLIKTRGQQVTLSCSPISGHRSVSWYQQTPGQGLQFLFEYFSETQRNKGNFPGRFSGRQFSNSRSEMNVSTLELGDSALYLCASSPGQTDTQYFGPGTRLTVL.

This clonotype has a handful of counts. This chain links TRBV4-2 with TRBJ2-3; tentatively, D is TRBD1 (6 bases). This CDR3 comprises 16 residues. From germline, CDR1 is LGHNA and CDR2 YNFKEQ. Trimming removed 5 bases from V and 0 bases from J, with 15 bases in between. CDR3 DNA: TGTGCCAGCAGCGGGGGCGATCGGTTGAGCACAGATACGCAGTATTTT. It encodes CASSGGDRLSTDTQYF.

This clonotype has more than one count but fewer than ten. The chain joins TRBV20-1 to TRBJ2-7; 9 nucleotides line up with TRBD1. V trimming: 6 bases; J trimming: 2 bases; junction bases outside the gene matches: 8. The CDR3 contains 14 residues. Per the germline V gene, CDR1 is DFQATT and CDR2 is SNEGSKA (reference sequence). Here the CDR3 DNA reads TGCAGTGCCGATGTGAGGACAGGGGCCTACGAGCAGTACTTC. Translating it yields CSADVRTGAYEQYF.

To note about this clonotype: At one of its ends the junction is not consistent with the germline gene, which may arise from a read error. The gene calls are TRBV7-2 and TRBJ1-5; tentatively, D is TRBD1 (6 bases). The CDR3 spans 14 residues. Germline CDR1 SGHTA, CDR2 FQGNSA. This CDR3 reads CAGSDPTGVQPQHF. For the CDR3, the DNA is TGTGCCGGCAGCGATCCGACAGGCGTTCAGCCCCAGCATTTT.

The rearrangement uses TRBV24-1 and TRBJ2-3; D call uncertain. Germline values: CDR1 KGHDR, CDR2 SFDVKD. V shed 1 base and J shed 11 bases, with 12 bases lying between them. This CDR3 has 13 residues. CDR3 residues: CATSDFGAFLQYF. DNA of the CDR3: TGTGCCACCAGTGATTTCGGAGCTTTTTTGCAGTATTTT.

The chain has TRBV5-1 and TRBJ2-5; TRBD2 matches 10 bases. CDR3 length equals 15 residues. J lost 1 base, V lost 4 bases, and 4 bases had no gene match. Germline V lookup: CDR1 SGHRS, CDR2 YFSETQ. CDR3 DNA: TGCGCCAGCAGCAAAGGACTAGCGGCCCAAGAGACCCAGTACTTC. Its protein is CASSKGLAAQETQYF.

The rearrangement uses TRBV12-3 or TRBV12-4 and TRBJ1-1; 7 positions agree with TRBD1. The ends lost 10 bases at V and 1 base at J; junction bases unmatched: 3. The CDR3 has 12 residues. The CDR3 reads CATGTENTEAFF. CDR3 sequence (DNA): TGTGCCACCGGGACAGAGAACACTGAAGCTTTCTTT.

The CDR3 DNA follows: TGTGCCATCGGGTCCGACACAGATACGCAGTATTTT. It specifies CAIGSDTDTQYF. The genes are TRBV10-3 and TRBJ2-3; D remains unclear. The V gene's germline CDR1 is ENHRY and CDR2 SYGVKD. This CDR3 region has 12 residues. V was cut by 8 bases and J by 2 bases, with 8 bases left in between.

This chain's CDR3 is CSAPEVGGRAPYEQYF. The CDR3 DNA sequence: TGCAGTGCTCCGGAGGTCGGCGGGAGGGCCCCCTACGAGCAGTACTTC. The V and J genes are TRBV20-1 and TRBJ2-7, with TRBD2 identical over 9 bases. V lost 5 bases, J lost 2 bases, and 13 bases stayed unmatched. Germline loops: CDR1 DFQATT, CDR2 SNEGSKA (reference sequence). The CDR3 covers 16 residues.

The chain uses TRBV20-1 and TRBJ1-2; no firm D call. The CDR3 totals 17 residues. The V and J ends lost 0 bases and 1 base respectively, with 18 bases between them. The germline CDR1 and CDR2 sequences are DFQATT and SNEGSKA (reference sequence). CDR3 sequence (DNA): TGCAGTGCTAGAGATTTTGCAGGCGGACGAATTAACTATGGCTACACCTTC. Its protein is CSARDFAGGRINYGYTF.